A single sample gave rise to the 10 T cell receptor beta chains below, sequenced in a study of T cell responses to AZD1222 COVID-19 vaccine (dated by TCRdb to 2020 to 2023). The sample's time point, from its label and the paper: about 28 days (+/-7) after the second vaccine dose. Library prep was done by the immunoSEQ multiplex PCR assay. TCRdb mirrors the immuneACCESS table, restricted to in-frame sequences. Some clones are absent from its copies; in checked studies, under half trace to an unresolved V gene, and the reason for the others is unknown. The sample table lists more than 95,000 clones, roughly 89% of them with a count of one. 35% to 50% of the sample is in the top ten clones. Specimen: peripheral blood, collected 28 days after the second AZD1222 dose. The receptors derive from an adult who received the AZD1222 COVID-19 vaccine.

This clone appeared a single time. The J gene is TRBJ2-7, the V gene TRBV18, with D unresolved. The V gene lost 3 bases and the J gene lost 2 bases, with 8 bases spanning the gap. CDR3 length equals 13 residues. Germline CDR1 KGHSH, CDR2 LQKENI. CDR3 DNA sequence: TGTGCCAGCTCACCCGGGTCAACCTACGAGCAGTACTTC. Amino acid sequence: CASSPGSTYEQYF. Looking up the rest from reference TRBV18 and TRBJ2-7 gives the full variable domain: NAGVMQNPRHLVRRRGQEARLRCSPMKGHSHVYWYRQLPEEGLKFMVYLQKENIIDESGMPKERFSAEFPKEGPSILRIQQVVRGDSAAYFCASSPGSTYEQYFGPGTRLTVT.

This chain joins TRBV7-8 and TRBJ2-1; 14 bases match TRBD2. This CDR3 has 15 amino acids. Germline CDR1 reads SGHVS; CDR2 reads FQNEAQ. V was clipped by 5 bases and J by 8 bases; unmatched bases: 5. The CDR3 protein is CASSPGLAGVYEQFF. The CDR3 DNA reads as TGTGCCAGCAGCCCGGGACTAGCGGGAGTCTATGAGCAGTTCTTC.

The rearrangement joins TRBV6-5 to TRBJ2-3; maybe TRBD1 (7 bases). This CDR3 is 15 amino acids long. Trimming took 6 bases from V and 4 from J, leaving 17 bases between them. Looked up from germline, CDR1 is MNHEY and CDR2 is SVGAGI. CDR3 in amino acids: CASSLQGGGPDTQYF. The CDR3, as DNA: TGTGCCAGCAGCCTGCAGGGGGGAGGTCCAGATACGCAGTATTTT.

The chain carries TRBV5-1 and TRBJ1-1; D remains ambiguous. Trimming pared 4 bases from V and 2 bases from J, leaving 12 bases between. The CDR3 is 14 residues long. CDR1 SGHRS and CDR2 YFSETQ come from the germline V gene. DNA for the CDR3: TGCGCCAGCAGCGTACAGATACTAAACACTGAAGCTTTCTTT. This gives the protein CASSVQILNTEAFF.

This chain joins TRBV18 and TRBJ1-1; a possible D gene is TRBD1 (5 bases). Germline lookup yields CDR1 KGHSH and CDR2 LQKENI. CDR3 length: 14 amino acids. Trimming removed 2 bases from V and 4 bases from J, with 11 bases in between. This CDR3 is CASSPMGGSTEAFF. The CDR3 nucleotides read TGTGCCAGCTCACCAATGGGGGGTAGCACTGAAGCTTTCTTT.

The rearrangement uses TRBV30 and TRBJ2-5; D might be TRBD2 (5 bases). The CDR3 is 15 residues long. The V end was cut by 2 bases, the J end by 5 bases, with 18 bases between. Germline lookup yields CDR1 GTSNPN and CDR2 SVGIG (reference sequence). CDR3 sequence (DNA): TGTGCCTGGAGTAAGTCTATGAGGGCCAAGGAGACCCAGTACTTC. This codes for CAWSKSMRAKETQYF. Drawing the rest from reference TRBV30 and TRBJ2-5, the complete variable domain is SQTIHQWPATLVQPVGSPLSLECTVEGTSNPNLYWYRQAAGRGLQLLFYSVGIGQISSEVPQNLSASRPQDRQFILSSKKLLLSDSGFYLCAWSKSMRAKETQYFGPGTRLLVL.

A remark on this clone: Other nucleotide sequences in the sample specify the same CDR3. V is TRBV6-5 and J is TRBJ1-6, with 8 bases fitting TRBD1. CDR1 and CDR2 (germline): MNHEY, SVGAGI. The length of the CDR3 is 15 residues. V shed 0 bases and J 7 bases; nucleotides not matched to a gene: 2. CDR3 residues: CASSYSNRGNSPLHF. As DNA, the CDR3 is TGTGCCAGCAGTTACTCGAACAGGGGGAATTCACCCCTCCACTTT.

The V call is TRBV5-1, the J call TRBJ1-1; D ambiguous. V lost 4 bases to trimming and J lost 0 bases, with 13 bases between them. The CDR3 sequence is 15 residues long. CDR1 is SGHRS and CDR2 is YFSETQ in the germline V gene. CDR3 nucleotides: TGCGCCAGCAGCCCTGGGGAGCTCATGAACACTGAAGCTTTCTTT. Residues: CASSPGELMNTEAFF.

The chain uses TRBV19 and TRBJ1-2; D is undetermined. This CDR3 is 14 amino acids long. The germline V and J ends were trimmed by 7 bases and 5 bases, with 17 bases remaining between them. The germline V gene encodes CDR1 LNHDA and CDR2 SQIVND (reference sequence). The CDR3 loop reads CASNPRSEQYGYTF. For the CDR3, the DNA is TGTGCCAGTAACCCTAGAAGCGAGCAATATGGCTACACCTTC.

The CDR3 sequence: CASRSGRETQYF. The CDR3 DNA reads TGTGCCAGCAGGTCAGGGCGGGAGACCCAGTACTTC. The chain employs TRBV5-4 and TRBJ2-5, with D possibly being TRBD1 (5 bases). V gave up 5 bases and J gave up 5 bases, with 10 bases separating them. Germline V gives CDR1 SGHNT, CDR2 YYREEE (reference sequence). The CDR3 has 12 residues.